Detailed here is one TCR beta chain. Its antigen is currently unknown. The data were obtained in a study of PD-1 blockade in classical Hodgkin lymphoma. This CDR3 region has 14 residues. The V end lost 7 bases, the J end lost 5 bases, and 21 bases lay between the germline ends. Germline CDR1 SQVTM, CDR2 ANQGSEA. Overall study findings and caveats: Diversity similar to that of newly diagnosed patients was seen at baseline in complete responders. Patients who initiated nivolumab within 1 year of ASCT were excluded.

Every patient had relapsed following autologous stem cell transplantation, and cohorts differed in brentuximab vedotin exposure. Profiled with immunoSEQ multiplex PCR; TCRdb holds only in-frame clones, not every one. In the table there are 65,000 to 95,000 clones, 75% to 90% of which are singletons. Material: peripheral blood mononuclear cells (PBMCs), obtained at baseline. The chain carries TRBV29-1 and TRBJ2-7; D possibly corresponds to TRBD1 (6 bases). The receptor comes from a human donor with classical Hodgkin lymphoma. As DNA, the CDR3 is TGCAGCGCTCTGAGGGCAGGGGTGGGCGACGAGCAGTACTTC. This codes for CSALRAGVGDEQYF.